The source of this T cell receptor beta chain is a study of cytomegalovirus exposure and HLA in healthy donors. Study observations and caveats: The majority of TCR sequences were rare, yet some public TCRs appeared in many donors. A later analysis reported that several of the most significant clusters appeared to be linked to common viral pathogens, among them Epstein-Barr virus.

Note on this clone: Its antigen is undetermined.

PCR primers comprised 60 Vbeta and 13 Jbeta primers. Sequencing was performed with immunoSEQ multiplex PCR; in TCRdb, only in-frame clones are kept and a portion is missing. The table has about 130,000 clones, around 80% seen once. Germline V gives CDR1 SEHNR, CDR2 FQNEAQ (reference sequence). This CDR3 is 14 amino acids long. The germline V and J ends were trimmed by 5 bases and 3 bases, with 14 bases remaining between them. This sequence originates from a human donor in good health. The genes are TRBV7-9 and TRBJ2-7; maybe TRBD1 (6 bases). Sequenced sample: PBMCs. The CDR3 is CASSLKGDDYEQYF. The CDR3 DNA is TGTGCCAGCAGCCTAAAGGGGGACGACTACGAGCAGTACTTC.